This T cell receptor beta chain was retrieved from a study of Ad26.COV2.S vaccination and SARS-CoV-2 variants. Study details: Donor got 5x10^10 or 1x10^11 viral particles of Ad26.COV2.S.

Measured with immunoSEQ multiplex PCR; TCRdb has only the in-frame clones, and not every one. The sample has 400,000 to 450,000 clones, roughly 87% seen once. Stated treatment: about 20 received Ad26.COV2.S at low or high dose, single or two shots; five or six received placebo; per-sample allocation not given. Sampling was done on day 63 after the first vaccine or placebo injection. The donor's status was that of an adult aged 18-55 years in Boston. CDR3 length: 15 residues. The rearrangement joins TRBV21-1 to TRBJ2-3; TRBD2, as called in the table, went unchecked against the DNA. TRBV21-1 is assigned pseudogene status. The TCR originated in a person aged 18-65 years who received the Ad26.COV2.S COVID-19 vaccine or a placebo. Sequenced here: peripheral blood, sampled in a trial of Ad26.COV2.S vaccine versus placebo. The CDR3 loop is CASGKERDSTDTQYF. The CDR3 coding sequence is TGTGCCAGCGGAAAGGAGCGGGATAGCACAGATACGCAGTATTTT.